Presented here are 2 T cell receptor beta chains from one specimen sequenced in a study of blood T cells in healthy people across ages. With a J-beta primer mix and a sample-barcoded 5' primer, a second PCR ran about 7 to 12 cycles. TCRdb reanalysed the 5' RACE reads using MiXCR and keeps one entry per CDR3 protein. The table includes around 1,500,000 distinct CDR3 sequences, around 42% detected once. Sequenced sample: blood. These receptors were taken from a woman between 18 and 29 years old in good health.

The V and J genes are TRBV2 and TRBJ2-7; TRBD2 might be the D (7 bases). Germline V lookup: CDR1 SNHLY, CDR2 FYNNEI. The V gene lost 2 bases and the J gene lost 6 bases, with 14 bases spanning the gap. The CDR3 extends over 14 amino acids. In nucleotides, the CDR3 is TGTGCCAGCAGTGAATGGGGGGGCCTAAGCGAGCAGTACTTC. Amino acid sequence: CASSEWGGLSEQYF.

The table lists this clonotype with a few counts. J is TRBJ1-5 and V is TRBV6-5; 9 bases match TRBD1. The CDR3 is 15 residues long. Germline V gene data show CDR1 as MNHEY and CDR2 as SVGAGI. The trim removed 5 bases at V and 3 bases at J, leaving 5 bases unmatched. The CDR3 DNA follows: TGTGCCAGCAGTGGCGGACAGGGGCTCAATCAGCCCCAGCATTTT. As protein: CASSGGQGLNQPQHF.